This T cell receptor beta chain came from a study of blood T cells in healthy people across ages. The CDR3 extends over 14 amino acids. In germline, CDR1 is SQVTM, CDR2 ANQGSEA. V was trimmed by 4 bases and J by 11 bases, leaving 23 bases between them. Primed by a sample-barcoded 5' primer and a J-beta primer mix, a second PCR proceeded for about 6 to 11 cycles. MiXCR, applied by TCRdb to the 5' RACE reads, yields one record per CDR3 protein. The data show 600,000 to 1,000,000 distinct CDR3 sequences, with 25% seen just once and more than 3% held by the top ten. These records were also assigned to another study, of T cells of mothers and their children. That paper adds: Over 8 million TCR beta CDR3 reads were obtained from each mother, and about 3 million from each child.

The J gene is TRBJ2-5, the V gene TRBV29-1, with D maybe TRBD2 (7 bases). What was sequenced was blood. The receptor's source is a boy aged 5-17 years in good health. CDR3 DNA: TGCAGCGTTGTTCTAGCGCCAGGGGCGGGGGAGCAGTACTTC. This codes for CSVVLAPGAGEQYF. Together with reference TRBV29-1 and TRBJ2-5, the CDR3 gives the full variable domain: SAVISQKPSRDICQRGTSLTIQCQVDSQVTMMFWYRQQPGQSLTLIATANQGSEATYESGFVIDKFPISRPNLTFSTLTVSNMSPEDSSIYLCSVVLAPGAGEQYFGPGTRLLVL.